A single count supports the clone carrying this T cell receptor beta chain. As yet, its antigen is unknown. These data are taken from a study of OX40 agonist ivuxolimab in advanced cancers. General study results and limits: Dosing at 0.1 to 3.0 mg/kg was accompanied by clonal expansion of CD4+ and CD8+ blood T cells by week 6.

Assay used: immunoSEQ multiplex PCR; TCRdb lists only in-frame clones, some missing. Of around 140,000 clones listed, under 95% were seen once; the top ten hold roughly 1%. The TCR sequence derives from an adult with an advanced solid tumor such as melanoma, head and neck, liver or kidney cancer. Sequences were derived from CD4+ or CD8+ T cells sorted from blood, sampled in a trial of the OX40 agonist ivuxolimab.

As DNA, the CDR3 is TGTGCCAGCAGCGGTACTAGCGGGAGGCACAATGAGCAGTTCTTC. Encoded protein: CASSGTSGRHNEQFF. This chain connects TRBV9 to TRBJ2-1; 12 positions match TRBD2. Per the germline V gene, CDR1 is SGDLS and CDR2 is YYNGEE. Germline trimming cut 3 bases from V and 5 bases from J; bases unmatched to any gene: 3. The CDR3 spans 15 residues.